The 9 T cell receptor beta chains below were found in one sample sequenced in a study of human T cells and chemical hapten exposure. TCRdb redid the calling of the RACE reads with MiXCR, one entry per CDR3 protein. The data contain 180,000 or so distinct CDR3 sequences, 25% to 30% of them singletons. Time point denoted: pre-sensitization, week 0. Indicated treatment: therapeutic diphenylcyclopropenone sensitization with weekly scalp DPC. Here the sequenced sample was whole blood, taken in connection with sensitization to the hapten diphenylcyclopropenone (DPC). All receptors come from a woman aged 25-40 years with alopecia areata. Some clones in this sample may be carry-over from other donors' samples.

The V and J genes are TRBV6-5 and TRBJ1-4, with D maybe TRBD1 (6 bases). The V gene lost 2 bases and the J gene lost 10 bases, with 26 bases spanning the gap. Germline CDR1 and CDR2: MNHEY and SVGAGI. The CDR3 is made up of 18 amino acids. The CDR3 DNA reads TGTGCCAGCAGTTACCAAGTACCGCAGGGGCCGCCGGTGGGAAAACTGTTTTTT. This sequence encodes CASSYQVPQGPPVGKLFF.

This clonotype turned up a few times. This chain joins TRBV28 and TRBJ2-2; D is unresolved. The length of the CDR3 is 14 residues. Trimming cost V 5 bases and J 2 bases, with 9 bases left between them. Looked up from germline, CDR1 is MDHEN and CDR2 is SYDVKM. In nucleotides, the CDR3 is TGTGCCAGCAGTCCTTATCTTAACACCGGGGAGCTGTTTTTT. Its protein is CASSPYLNTGELFF.

The sample holds a few counts of this clonotype. The chain recombines TRBV2 with TRBJ1-6; 8 bases map to TRBD1. CDR1 is SNHLY and CDR2 is FYNNEI in the germline V gene. The V gene end was trimmed by 4 bases and the J gene end by 9 bases; junction bases not matched to a gene: 5. This CDR3 region has 14 residues. CDR3 sequence (DNA): TGTGCCAGCAGTGTTGGGACAGGATTTTCACCCCTCCACTTT. It is translated as CASSVGTGFSPLHF.

This clonotype was observed a few times. The chain recombines TRBV11-2 with TRBJ2-1; TRBD2 aligns across 8 bases. The germline CDR1 and CDR2 sequences are SGHAT and FQNNGV. This CDR3 is 17 amino acids long. V gave up 0 bases and J gave up 5 bases; unmatched junction bases: 9. CDR3 sequence reads: CASSLEPGTSYHNEQFF. The CDR3 nucleotides are TGTGCCAGCAGCTTAGAGCCCGGGACTAGTTACCACAATGAGCAGTTCTTC.

V gene TRBV20-1 combines with J gene TRBJ2-3; D is ambiguous. The germline V and J ends were trimmed by 0 bases and 0 bases, with 10 bases remaining between them. CDR3 length: 15 residues. The germline V gene has CDR1 DFQATT and CDR2 SNEGSKA (reference sequence). Here the CDR3 DNA reads TGCAGTGCTAGAGATCTCCGCGCCAGCACAGATACGCAGTATTTT. Its translation: CSARDLRASTDTQYF.

This clonotype occurred a few times. The chain joins TRBV28 to TRBJ2-7, with D perhaps matching TRBD1 (6 bases). Trimming cost V 5 bases and J 3 bases, with 17 bases left between them. The CDR3 length is 15 residues. CDR1 MDHEN and CDR2 SYDVKM come from the germline V gene. In DNA, the CDR3 is TGTGCCAGCAGTAGGCGGGTACAGGGCGGCTACGAGCAGTACTTC. Translating it yields CASSRRVQGGYEQYF.

V is TRBV2 and J is TRBJ1-3; TRBD1 is a possible D gene (5 bases). Per germline, CDR1 SNHLY and CDR2 FYNNEI. The CDR3 runs 15 residues. The V end lost 10 bases, the J end lost 0 bases, and 16 bases lay between the germline ends. The CDR3 is CAIHHRDDSGNTIYF. In DNA form, the CDR3 reads TGTGCCATCCACCATCGGGACGACTCTGGAAACACCATATATTTT.

Only a few counts were recorded for this clonotype. The chain employs TRBV9 and TRBJ2-2, with 9 bases that match TRBD2. Unmatched junction bases numbered 8, after V lost 6 bases and J lost 5 bases. The V gene's germline CDR1 is SGDLS and CDR2 YYNGEE. This CDR3 contains 15 residues. The chain's CDR3 is CASTKTAGGTGELFF. The DNA of the CDR3 is TGTGCCAGCACCAAAACTGCGGGGGGGACCGGGGAGCTGTTTTTT.

Many counts were recorded for this clonotype. V usage is TRBV14 and J usage is TRBJ1-1; 7 bases align to TRBD1. Germline CDR1 is SGHDN and CDR2 is FVKESK. The CDR3 runs to 13 residues. Trimming at V came to 4 bases and at J to 7 bases, leaving 6 bases not matched to a gene. The CDR3 loop is CASSRQGRGEAFF. The CDR3 DNA follows: TGTGCCAGCAGCCGACAGGGTCGGGGTGAAGCTTTCTTT. The whole variable domain, filled in from reference TRBV14 and TRBJ1-1, reads EAGVTQFPSHSVIEKGQTVTLRCDPISGHDNLYWYRRVMGKEIKFLLHFVKESKQDESGMPNNRFLAERTGGTYSTLKVQPAELEDSGVYFCASSRQGRGEAFFGQGTRLTVV.